These T cell receptor beta chains were read from a single sample in a study of response to subunit inactivated influenza vaccine. MiXCR, run by TCRdb on the RT-PCR reads, gives a single entry per CDR3 protein. Of roughly 500,000 distinct CDR3 sequences listed, about 25% are singletons. Material: CD4+ T cells sorted from PBMCs, obtained around 5 days after vaccination. Receptor source: a man aged 50-60 years who received an inactivated influenza vaccine. CDR3s include the opening cysteine and the closing phenylalanine or tryptophan. The D gene is left open where the match is weak. Only some rows state a clone size, as once, few, many or a class for expanded clones.

J gene,clone size,D gene,V gene,CDR3 DNA,CDR3 protein
TRBJ2-2,few,TRBD2,TRBV7-2,TGTGCCAGCAGCCTACGACTAGCGGTAAACACCGGGGAGCTGTTTTTT,CASSLRLAVNTGELFF
TRBJ2-5,-,-,TRBV10-3,TGTGCCATCAGTGAGTCGGGCAGGGCCCAAGAGACCCAGTACTTC,CAISESGRAQETQYF
TRBJ2-6,-,TRBD2,TRBV7-1,TGTGCCAGCAGCTCTATAGCCCCGGCCAAGGGACTAGCGGTTTCTGGGGCCAACGTCCTGACTTTC,CASSSIAPAKGLAVSGANVLTF
TRBJ2-1,few,TRBD2,TRBV18,TGTGCCAGCTCAGTTACGGCGGGAGGGCAGAATGAGCAGTTCTTC,CASSVTAGGQNEQFF
TRBJ2-5,-,-,TRBV12-3/TRBV12-4,TGTGCCAGCAGTTTAGCAAACGGCAGGGCTGGGGAGACCCAGTACTTC,CASSLANGRAGETQYF
TRBJ2-7,-,-,TRBV30,TGTGCCTGGAGCGGGTTGGCGGGGACAGTCTACGAGCAGTACTTC,CAWSGLAGTVYEQYF
TRBJ2-7,-,TRBD1,TRBV10-3,TGTGCCATCAGACTGGACAGGGTGTCCTACGAGCAGTACTTC,CAIRLDRVSYEQYF
TRBJ2-3,few,-,TRBV20-1,TGCAGTGCTAGAGGAACCAAAGAAACGGGAAGGGGGGATACGCAGTATTTT,CSARGTKETGRGDTQYF
TRBJ1-1,-,-,TRBV10-3,TGTGCCATCAGGCAAGGACGGGAGAACACTGAAGCTTTCTTT,CAIRQGRENTEAFF
TRBJ2-1,-,-,TRBV7-2,TGTGCCAGCAGCTTTCGGGGCAGCTACAATGAGCAGTTCTTC,CASSFRGSYNEQFF
TRBJ2-3,few,-,TRBV10-3,TGTGCCATCAGTGTAGACAGAGGAGATACGCAGTATTTT,CAISVDRGDTQYF
TRBJ2-3,-,-,TRBV9,TGTGCCAGCAGCCCCGGGGACCAAAGTCCGCAGTATTTT,CASSPGDQSPQYF
TRBJ2-1,few,TRBD2,TRBV7-9,TGTGCCAGCAGCCTAAGGGCTAGCGGGAGTGGGGATGAGCAGTTCTTC,CASSLRASGSGDEQFF
TRBJ1-1,many,TRBD1,TRBV12-3/TRBV12-4,TGTGCCACCCGTAAAGCGGTGACAGGGGGCACTGAAGCTTTCTTT,CATRKAVTGGTEAFF
TRBJ2-5,-,-,TRBV28,TGTGCCAGCAGCATGGGAACAACCCAAGAGACCCAGTACTTC,CASSMGTTQETQYF
TRBJ1-2,-,TRBD1,TRBV7-2,TGTGCCAGCAGCGAAGACAGGGGGCGCATTCCCTATGGCTACACCTTC,CASSEDRGRIPYGYTF
TRBJ2-7,many,TRBD1,TRBV6-1,TGTGCCAGCAGTGGACAGGGGATCGAGCAGTACTTC,CASSGQGIEQYF
TRBJ2-3,-,TRBD2,TRBV7-3,TGTGCCAGCAGCTTATCGGTTAGCGGGAGAAATACGCAGTATTTT,CASSLSVSGRNTQYF
TRBJ2-3,few,-,TRBV10-3,TGTGCCGCCGGTGGGGGGAGCACAGATACGCAGTATTTT,CAAGGGSTDTQYF
TRBJ2-5,-,-,TRBV7-8,TGTGCCAGCAGCTTAGGAGTGGGGGTTCGGGAGACCCAGTACTTC,CASSLGVGVRETQYF
TRBJ2-5,-,-,TRBV12-3/TRBV12-4,TGTGCCAGCAGGCCGACGGGAAACCAAGAGACCCAGTACTTC,CASRPTGNQETQYF
TRBJ1-1,-,-,TRBV3-1,TGTGCCAGCAGCCAAGGGGCAGGGCACACTGAAGCTTTCTTT,CASSQGAGHTEAFF
TRBJ2-3,few,TRBD2,TRBV20-1,TGCAGTGCTAGAGATCTGACTAGCGGGAACACAGATACGCAGTATTTT,CSARDLTSGNTDTQYF
TRBJ2-1,-,TRBD2,TRBV12-3/TRBV12-4,TGTGCCAGCAGTTTATTAGCGGGAAACCTCTACAATGAGCAGTTCTTC,CASSLLAGNLYNEQFF
TRBJ2-1,-,-,TRBV5-6,TGTGCCAGCAGCTTCGGACAGCTCTCCTACAATGAGCAGTTCTTC,CASSFGQLSYNEQFF
TRBJ2-2,-,TRBD1,TRBV4-3,TGCGCCAGCAGCTGGCAGACAGGGGGTATCACCGGGGAGCTGTTTTTT,CASSWQTGGITGELFF
TRBJ2-2,once,TRBD1,TRBV12-3/TRBV12-4,TGTGCCAGGAGAAGGACAGGGTCCGGGGAGCTGTTTTTT,CARRRTGSGELFF
TRBJ2-5,few,-,TRBV2,TGTGCCAGCAGTGTCCTGGGGGGCCAAGAGACCCAGTACTTC,CASSVLGGQETQYF
TRBJ1-1,few,TRBD1,TRBV25-1,TGTGCCAGTGGGGGGACAGCGAACACTGAAGCTTTCTTT,CASGGTANTEAFF
TRBJ2-1,-,TRBD2,TRBV6-2/TRBV6-3,TGTGCCAGCAGTTACCTAGCGGGAGTCTACAATGAGCAGTTCTTC,CASSYLAGVYNEQFF
TRBJ2-5,few,-,TRBV4-1,TGCGCCAGCAGCCAAGCTCAGGTCCTAGAGACCCAGTACTTC,CASSQAQVLETQYF
TRBJ1-6,few,-,TRBV12-3/TRBV12-4,TGTGCCAGCAGTTTCGGAACGGACAGTAATTCACCCCTCCACTTT,CASSFGTDSNSPLHF
TRBJ1-4,-,TRBD1,TRBV12-3/TRBV12-4,TGTGCCAGCAGCCCGCAGGGGGCAACTAATGAAAAACTGTTTTTT,CASSPQGATNEKLFF
TRBJ2-1,-,-,TRBV5-6,TGTGCCAGCAGCTTAGGCGGGCCCCTTTACAATGAGCAGTTCTTC,CASSLGGPLYNEQFF
TRBJ2-3,-,-,TRBV3-1,TGTGCCAGCAGCCAAGGTCCGGGCCGAGGGGCAGATACGCAGTATTTT,CASSQGPGRGADTQYF
TRBJ2-1,few,-,TRBV10-3,TGTGCCATCAGTGACGCATTAAGTGAGCAGTTCTTC,CAISDALSEQFF
TRBJ1-5,few,TRBD1,TRBV7-2,TGTGCCAGCAGCCAGACAGGGTATAGCAATCAGCCCCAGCATTTT,CASSQTGYSNQPQHF
TRBJ1-1,-,-,TRBV7-2,TGTGCCAGCAGCTTTTCGACTGCTGAAGCTTTCTTT,CASSFSTAEAFF
TRBJ2-1,-,TRBD1,TRBV29-1,TGCAGCGGGAGGACAGGGGGTCAAGGCAATGAGCAGTTCTTC,CSGRTGGQGNEQFF
TRBJ1-1,few,TRBD1,TRBV6-2/TRBV6-3,TGTGCCAGCAGTTACTTCCCCAGGGGGGTCACTGAAGCTTTCTTT,CASSYFPRGVTEAFF
TRBJ1-6,-,TRBD1,TRBV12-3/TRBV12-4,TGTGCCAGCAGGCAGACAGGGGCCCTCCACTTT,CASRQTGALHF
TRBJ1-1,-,-,TRBV3-1,TGTGCCAGCAGCCAAGTCTGGGACGTGAACACTGAAGCTTTCTTT,CASSQVWDVNTEAFF
TRBJ2-7,-,-,TRBV29-1,TGCAGCGTCTCACAGGCACGCTACGAGCAGTACTTC,CSVSQARYEQYF
TRBJ2-5,few,TRBD2,TRBV24-1,TGTGCCACCAGTGATTCTGGACTAGCGGGGGGGCGGTGGTGGGAGACCCAGTACTTC,CATSDSGLAGGRWWETQYF
TRBJ2-2,-,-,TRBV11-2,TGTGCCAGCAGCTTAGATGGAAGTATTGGCTTGTTTTTT,CASSLDGSIGLFF
TRBJ1-2,-,-,TRBV7-2,TGTGCCAGCAGCTTAGAATACGTGAGAGGGGGCTACACCTTC,CASSLEYVRGGYTF
TRBJ2-1,few,-,TRBV20-1,TGCAGTGCCCAACGGGACTACAATGAGCAGTTCTTC,CSAQRDYNEQFF
TRBJ2-3,-,TRBD2,TRBV6-2/TRBV6-3,TGTGCCAGCAGTTACTCGATGGGACTAGCGGGATCAGATACGCAGTATTTT,CASSYSMGLAGSDTQYF
TRBJ2-1,-,-,TRBV5-1,TGCGCCAGCAGCTTCATAATTGGAAGCGGGAATGAGCAGTTCTTC,CASSFIIGSGNEQFF
TRBJ2-3,-,-,TRBV20-1,TGCAGTGCTCCTACACCCCTAGCGCGGGTACTTTTGCGGGGGCCTATTGATACGCAGTATTTT,CSAPTPLARVLLRGPIDTQYF
TRBJ2-6,-,-,TRBV11-1,TGTGCCAGCAGCCCAGGGTGGACTGCTCTCTCTGGGGCCAACGTCCTGACTTTC,CASSPGWTALSGANVLTF
TRBJ2-3,few,-,TRBV28,TGTGCCAGCTCCCAAGGTAGCACAGATACGCAGTATTTT,CASSQGSTDTQYF
TRBJ2-3,-,TRBD2,TRBV12-3/TRBV12-4,TGTGCCAGCTCCGGGACTAGCGGGGGGGCCCGCACAGATACGCAGTATTTT,CASSGTSGGARTDTQYF
TRBJ2-7,-,TRBD2,TRBV20-1,TGCAGTCTAGCGGGGAGAAGCTCCTACGAGCAGTACTTC,CSLAGRSSYEQYF
TRBJ2-3,few,-,TRBV12-3/TRBV12-4,TGTGCCAGCTTACGCGGAGCTAGCACAGATACGCAGTATTTT,CASLRGASTDTQYF